This passage covers 30 T cell receptor beta chains from one sample sequenced in a study of blood T cell repertoires in COVID-19. Sequenced by immunoSEQ multiplex PCR; TCRdb stores in-frame clones only, minus some. The table includes about 81,000 clones, 70% to 90% detected once. The sequencing input was peripheral blood. The source is a man between 65 and 85 years old with active or convalescent COVID-19.

The chain carries TRBV5-1 and TRBJ1-4, with a possible D match to TRBD1 (5 bases). V was clipped by 4 bases and J by 7 bases, with 20 bases between them. The germline gives CDR1 SGHRS, CDR2 YFSETQ. The CDR3 consists of 16 residues. CDR3 loop: CASSTGTTAASEKLFF. Here the CDR3 DNA reads TGCGCCAGCAGCACAGGAACTACTGCCGCATCTGAAAAACTGTTTTTT.

The chain uses TRBV5-1 and TRBJ2-3; 7 bases are a match to TRBD2. This CDR3 is built from 14 residues. V was pared by 4 bases and J by 2 bases, with 4 bases of the junction left unmatched. Germline V gene lookup returns CDR1 SGHRS and CDR2 YFSETQ. CDR3 in amino acids: CASSPSGPTDTQYF. CDR3 DNA: TGCGCCAGCAGCCCTAGCGGACCCACAGATACGCAGTATTTT.

This clone was seen once. The chain joins TRBV5-1 to TRBJ1-1; D is unclear. This CDR3 comprises 12 residues. The germline V gene has CDR1 SGHRS and CDR2 YFSETQ. V was trimmed by 5 bases and J by 1 base, leaving 6 bases between them. CDR3 coding DNA: TGCGCCAGCAGGCCCGGGAACACTGAAGCTTTCTTT. Its translation: CASRPGNTEAFF.

The CDR3 sequence is CASSRLRRGNEIENTEAFF. As DNA, the CDR3 is TGTGCCAGCAGCCGACTGCGGCGCGGGAACGAAATAGAGAACACTGAAGCTTTCTTT. The genes are TRBV11-2 and TRBJ1-1, with D uncertain. The CDR3 has 19 amino acids. From germline, CDR1 is SGHAT and CDR2 FQNNGV. V was cut by 5 bases and J by 1 base, with 26 bases left in between.

This clone has just a few counts. The chain joins TRBV11-3 to TRBJ1-1; D gene unclear. The CDR3 is made up of 16 amino acids. Per the germline V gene, CDR1 is SGHNT and CDR2 is YENEEA. Trimming pared 1 base from V and 4 bases from J, leaving 16 bases between. CDR3 residues: CASSLGAETYATEAFF. The CDR3 region has the DNA TGTGCCAGCAGCTTAGGGGCCGAAACCTACGCCACTGAAGCTTTCTTT. The whole variable domain, filled in from reference TRBV11-3 and TRBJ1-1, reads EAGVVQSPRYKIIEKKQPVAFWCNPISGHNTLYWYLQNLGQGPELLIRYENEEAVDDSQLPKDRFSAERLKGVDSTLKIQPAELGDSAVYLCASSLGAETYATEAFFGQGTRLTVV.

The chain is built from TRBV5-4 and TRBJ1-1; possible D gene TRBD1, 6 bases. Germline-derived CDR1 and CDR2 are SGHNT and YYREEE (reference sequence). This CDR3 has 14 residues. Trimming cost V 2 bases and J 6 bases, with 14 bases left between them. This CDR3 reads CASSFNWGRAEAFF. The DNA for the CDR3 is TGTGCCAGCAGCTTTAATTGGGGGCGGGCTGAAGCTTTCTTT.

The CDR3 DNA reads as TGCAGCGTTGAAGAAGGCCGGGGGGGGTACAATGAGCAGTTCTTC. Translating it yields CSVEEGRGGYNEQFF. V usage is TRBV29-1 and J usage is TRBJ2-1; 8 bases are a match to TRBD2. J lost 4 bases, V lost 0 bases, and 5 bases had no gene match. From germline, CDR1 is SQVTM and CDR2 ANQGSEA. The CDR3 totals 15 residues.

The V gene is TRBV6-2 or TRBV6-3, the J gene TRBJ1-2; D may be TRBD1 (5 bases). Trimming removed 2 bases from V and 4 bases from J, with 17 bases in between. Germline CDR1 reads MNHEY; CDR2 reads SVGEGT. This CDR3 contains 16 residues. Written as DNA, the CDR3 is TGTGCCAGCAGTTACCGCCCAGAATCAAGGGGCTATGGCTACACCTTC. It translates to CASSYRPESRGYGYTF.

The chain employs TRBV5-6 and TRBJ1-2, with D possibly TRBD1 on 5 matching bases. The germline V gene encodes CDR1 SGHDT and CDR2 YYEEEE. V lost 0 bases, J lost 4 bases, and 10 bases lay in between. CDR3 length equals 14 residues. The CDR3 DNA follows: TGTGCCAGCAGCTTGGGGACGGGGGGCTATGGCTACACCTTC. This sequence encodes CASSLGTGGYGYTF.

The chain recombines TRBV19 with TRBJ2-3; 14 bases fit TRBD2. The CDR3 has 17 amino acids. Germline V gives CDR1 LNHDA, CDR2 SQIVND (reference sequence). V gave up 5 bases and J gave up 1 base; unmatched junction bases: 5. The CDR3, as DNA: TGTGCCAGTAGTGGACTAGCGGGGGGTTATCGCACAGATACGCAGTATTTT. It encodes CASSGLAGGYRTDTQYF.

The chain employs TRBV30 and TRBJ1-1; 7 bases fit TRBD1. This CDR3 has 13 residues. In germline, CDR1 is GTSNPN, CDR2 SVGIG (reference sequence). With V trimmed by 1 base and J by 11 bases, 10 bases remained unmatched. The CDR3 region is CAWSDLHRGFAFF. The CDR3 DNA reads TGTGCCTGGAGTGATTTACACAGGGGATTCGCTTTCTTT.

The chain links TRBV6-5 to TRBJ1-5; the D gene is possibly TRBD1 (5 bases). This CDR3 contains 12 residues. CDR1 is MNHEY and CDR2 is SVGAGI in the germline V gene. The ends were cut back, 6 bases at V and 4 bases at J, with 7 bases in the middle. This CDR3 is CASRQVNQPQHF. As DNA, the CDR3 is TGTGCCAGCAGACAGGTTAATCAGCCCCAGCATTTT.

V gene TRBV5-8 combines with J gene TRBJ1-5; 7 bases map to TRBD1. CDR3 size: 14 residues. In germline, CDR1 is SGHTS, CDR2 YDEGEE. V lost 4 bases to trimming and J lost 13 bases; unmatched junction nucleotides: 14. CDR3 DNA: TGTGCCAGCAGCCAGGGACAATACAGGGGTTTTCAGCATTTT. Translated: CASSQGQYRGFQHF.

This rearrangement joins TRBV6-6 to TRBJ2-7; D perhaps matches TRBD2 (6 bases). This CDR3 contains 17 residues. Germline lookup yields CDR1 MNHNY and CDR2 SVGAGI (reference sequence). Trimming took off 5 bases at V and 5 bases at J, with 25 bases between the two ends. The CDR3 DNA follows: TGTGCCAGCAGTCGGACCCCTAGCGACATTGCTGGCCACGAGCAGTACTTC. Its protein product is CASSRTPSDIAGHEQYF.

The chain joins TRBV4-2 to TRBJ1-5; the D gene is possibly TRBD1 (6 bases). Germline V CDR1 and CDR2: LGHNA, YNFKEQ. The ends were cut back, 4 bases at V and 1 base at J, with 8 bases in the middle. The CDR3 loop spans 14 amino acids. The CDR3 reads CASSPGGSNQPQHF. CDR3 in DNA: TGTGCCAGCAGCCCGGGGGGCAGCAATCAGCCCCAGCATTTT.

J is TRBJ1-2 and V is TRBV2, with TRBD1 matching over 10 bases. V lost 6 bases, J lost 9 bases, and 1 base stayed unmatched. The germline V gene has CDR1 SNHLY and CDR2 FYNNEI. The CDR3 has 11 residues. Here the CDR3 reads CASRTGGRYTF. The CDR3 nucleotides read TGTGCCAGCAGGACAGGGGGCCGCTACACCTTC. Combining the CDR3 with reference TRBV2 and TRBJ1-2 gives the whole variable domain EPEVTQTPSHQVTQMGQEVILRCVPISNHLYFYWYRQILGQKVEFLVSFYNNEISEKSEIFDDQFSVERPDGSNFTLKIRSTKLEDSAMYFCASRTGGRYTFGSGTRLTVV.

The chain couples TRBV18 to TRBJ1-2; possible D gene TRBD1, 5 bases. Germline V gene data show CDR1 as KGHSH and CDR2 as LQKENI. The CDR3 runs 13 residues. The V end was cut by 4 bases, the J end by 4 bases, with 10 bases between. The CDR3 sequence: CASSLDSSYGYTF. The CDR3 nucleotides read TGTGCCAGCTCACTTGACAGTAGCTATGGCTACACCTTC. Full variable domain (rest looked up from reference TRBV18 and TRBJ1-2): NAGVMQNPRHLVRRRGQEARLRCSPMKGHSHVYWYRQLPEEGLKFMVYLQKENIIDESGMPKERFSAEFPKEGPSILRIQQVVRGDSAAYFCASSLDSSYGYTFGSGTRLTVV.

The chain employs TRBV11-2 and TRBJ2-7, with D possibly matching TRBD2 (7 bases). CDR1 is SGHAT, CDR2 FQNNGV, per germline. CDR3 length: 14 residues. Trimming stripped 5 bases from V and 7 bases from J, with 18 bases between. CDR3 DNA sequence: TGTGCCAGCAGCCCTCCACGGGGGGCGCGGGAGCAGTACTTC. It codes for CASSPPRGAREQYF.

V is TRBV18 and J is TRBJ1-1; D might be TRBD1 (5 bases). V was cut by 6 bases and J by 3 bases, with 11 bases left in between. This CDR3 has 13 amino acids. Per the germline V gene, CDR1 is KGHSH and CDR2 is LQKENI. This CDR3 reads CASSIGGDTEAFF. The CDR3 DNA sequence: TGTGCCAGCTCGATCGGGGGGGACACTGAAGCTTTCTTT.

The chain recombines TRBV4-1 with TRBJ2-3; tentative D call: TRBD2 (5 bases). The CDR3 contains 14 residues. The V gene's germline CDR1 is MGHRA and CDR2 YSYEKL. The V gene lost 4 bases and the J gene lost 2 bases, with 10 bases spanning the gap. CDR3 bases: TGCGCCAGCAGCCTACGGGATCCCACAGATACGCAGTATTTT. Amino acid sequence: CASSLRDPTDTQYF.

This clone has only one observation. The rearrangement joins TRBV19 to TRBJ2-7; 10 bases map to TRBD1. Looked up from germline, CDR1 is LNHDA and CDR2 is SQIVND (reference sequence). Trimming took 5 bases from V and 4 from J; bases not matched to a gene: 8. The CDR3 is 15 residues long. The CDR3 nucleotides are TGTGCCAGTAGTTCGAGGGACAGGGGTGTGTACGAGCAGTACTTC. This gives the protein CASSSRDRGVYEQYF.

The genes are TRBV7-2 and TRBJ1-2; a possible D gene is TRBD1 (6 bases). The germline V gene encodes CDR1 SGHTA and CDR2 FQGNSA. The V end lost 0 bases, the J end lost 6 bases, and 8 bases lay between the germline ends. The CDR3 has 13 amino acids. The CDR3 is CASSLAGANGYTF. CDR3 in DNA: TGTGCCAGCAGCTTAGCGGGGGCGAATGGCTACACCTTC.

The rearrangement joins TRBV5-6 to TRBJ2-2; 7 bases map to TRBD2. V shed 3 bases, J shed 3 bases, and the junction held 5 bases outside the gene matches. The CDR3 contains 15 residues. Germline loops: CDR1 SGHDT, CDR2 YYEEEE. The CDR3 sequence is CASSSRDYHTGELFF. The CDR3 DNA reads TGTGCCAGCAGCTCCCGGGACTACCACACCGGGGAGCTGTTTTTT.

The chain links TRBV18 to TRBJ1-1, with TRBD1 identical over 10 bases. The germline CDR1 and CDR2 sequences are KGHSH and LQKENI. The CDR3 is 15 amino acids. Trimming took 6 bases from V and 5 from J; bases not matched to a gene: 9. In DNA, the CDR3 is TGTGCCAGCTCTCCCGGGACAGGGGCTTCGACTGAAGCTTTCTTT. It codes for CASSPGTGASTEAFF.

The CDR3 loop reads CASTIGGGHATGELFF. CDR3 bases: TGTGCCAGCACCATAGGGGGGGGACATGCCACCGGGGAGCTGTTTTTT. This rearrangement joins TRBV5-4 to TRBJ2-2, with TRBD2 as a possible D gene (7 bases). Germline CDR1 SGHNT, CDR2 YYREEE (reference sequence). V lost 6 bases and J lost 4, with 19 bases in between. The CDR3 covers 16 residues. Full variable domain (remainder filled in from reference TRBV5-4 and TRBJ2-2): ETGVTQSPTHLIKTRGQQVTLRCSSQSGHNTVSWYQQALGQGPQFIFQYYREEENGRGNFPPRFSGLQFPNYSSELNVNALELDDSALYLCASTIGGGHATGELFFGEGSRLTVL.

The chain uses TRBV10-2 and TRBJ2-3, with D possibly TRBD2 on 5 matching bases. The germline gives CDR1 WSHSY, CDR2 SAAADI. This CDR3 comprises 15 residues. V gave up 4 bases and J gave up 0 bases, with 11 bases separating them. The CDR3 sequence is CASSAGNPSTDTQYF. The CDR3, as DNA: TGCGCCAGCAGTGCGGGGAACCCTAGCACAGATACGCAGTATTTT.

The V call is TRBV19, the J call TRBJ1-5, with 11 bases aligning to TRBD1. Looked up from germline, CDR1 is LNHDA and CDR2 is SQIVND (reference sequence). V was pared by 0 bases and J by 7 bases, with 2 bases of the junction left unmatched. The CDR3 is 15 amino acids. CDR3 coding DNA: TGTGCCAGTAGTATAGACCGGACAGGGGGCCAGCCCCAGCATTTT. Its translation is CASSIDRTGGQPQHF.

The chain carries TRBV2 and TRBJ1-4; possibly TRBD1 for D (6 bases). Trimming pared 6 bases from V and 7 bases from J, leaving 21 bases between. The CDR3 totals 16 residues. Germline values: CDR1 SNHLY, CDR2 FYNNEI. The CDR3 loop reads CASRRPPGQSTEKLFF. The CDR3 nucleotides read TGTGCCAGCAGGCGACCCCCCGGACAGAGTACTGAAAAACTGTTTTTT. Using reference TRBV2 and TRBJ1-4 for the parts outside the CDR3, the full variable domain is EPEVTQTPSHQVTQMGQEVILRCVPISNHLYFYWYRQILGQKVEFLVSFYNNEISEKSEIFDDQFSVERPDGSNFTLKIRSTKLEDSAMYFCASRRPPGQSTEKLFFGSGTQLSVL.

V usage is TRBV30 and J usage is TRBJ1-5; D unresolved. The CDR3 contains 16 residues. Trimming shortened V by 4 bases and J by 0 bases, and 16 bases separated the two germline ends. Germline V lookup: CDR1 GTSNPN, CDR2 SVGIG (reference sequence). CDR3 nucleotide sequence: TGTGCCTGGAAATCGGGGAGTATTTATAGCAATCAGCCCCAGCATTTT. It translates to CAWKSGSIYSNQPQHF.

The V call is TRBV11-2, the J call TRBJ2-7; 7 positions agree with TRBD2. Germline CDR1 SGHAT, CDR2 FQNNGV. The V and J ends lost 5 bases and 1 base, in that order; junction bases with no gene match: 5. This CDR3 contains 14 residues. CDR3 coding DNA: TGTGCCAGCAGCACCTGGGGGGGTTCCTACGAGCAGTACTTC. Translation gives CASSTWGGSYEQYF.